The 13 T cell receptor beta chains given below trace back to one sample, sequenced in a study of T cells in Graves' hyperthyroidism and ophthalmopathy. Authors of the study amplified TCR beta CDR3 regions from RNA transcripts. First-round RT-PCR of the TCR CDR3 relied on the HTBI primer set. TCRdb independently ran MiXCR on the multiplex PCR reads; one entry per CDR3 protein. Of approximately 430,000 distinct CDR3 sequences in the sample, about a sixth were seen once. What was sequenced was blood. The receptors shown here come from a young woman with Graves' hyperthyroidism.

In its sample, this clonotype was seen many times. The CDR3 here is CASILRPLTGGMGEQYF. The CDR3 DNA reads TGTGCCAGCATCCTCCGACCCCTGACAGGGGGCATGGGCGAGCAGTACTTC. V and J are TRBV6-2 or TRBV6-3 and TRBJ2-7; 10 nucleotides match TRBD1. The V segment lost 7 bases and the J segment 6 bases; nucleotides outside the gene matches: 18. The CDR3 is 17 residues long. Germline V gives CDR1 MNHEY, CDR2 SVGEGT.

This clonotype was detected ten times or more. The chain recombines TRBV28 with TRBJ2-7; 9 positions match TRBD2. Germline V CDR1 and CDR2: MDHEN, SYDVKM. The CDR3 runs 16 residues. V shed 4 bases and J 3 bases; nucleotides not matched to a gene: 10. The CDR3 DNA reads TGTGCCAGCAGTTCACCTCTAGCGGGGAAAATCTACGAGCAGTACTTC. Translating it yields CASSSPLAGKIYEQYF. Supplemented by reference TRBV28 and TRBJ2-7, the full variable domain reads DVKVTQSSRYLVKRTGEKVFLECVQDMDHENMFWYRQDPGLGLRLIYFSYDVKMKEKGDIPEGYSVSREKKERFSLILESASTNQTSMYLCASSSPLAGKIYEQYFGPGTRLTVT.

This clonotype was counted ten times or more. This rearrangement joins TRBV7-9 to TRBJ2-3; D unclear. Germline V gene data show CDR1 as SEHNR and CDR2 as FQNEAQ (reference sequence). With 5 bases removed from V and 2 bases from J, the gap between germline ends came to 8 bases. This CDR3 spans 13 amino acids. CDR3 sequence: CASSQGSTDTQYF. The CDR3 DNA is TGTGCCAGCAGCCAAGGATCCACAGATACGCAGTATTTT.

V usage is TRBV12-3 or TRBV12-4 and J usage is TRBJ2-7, with D uncertain. This CDR3 comprises 12 residues. V lost 2 bases and J 7 bases, leaving 9 bases between the germline ends. The CDR3 sequence is CASSLPGGEQYF. In nucleotides, the CDR3 is TGTGCCAGCAGTTTACCAGGTGGGGAGCAGTACTTC.

This clonotype was picked up many times. The V gene is TRBV10-3, the J gene TRBJ1-1; D remains unclear. This CDR3 is built from 14 residues. Germline V gene lookup returns CDR1 ENHRY and CDR2 SYGVKD. V lost 11 bases, J lost 0 bases, and 16 bases lay in between. Here the CDR3 DNA reads TGTGCCCTACGAGGCGATCGACTGAACACTGAAGCTTTCTTT. Translated: CALRGDRLNTEAFF.

This clonotype was observed many times. The rearrangement joins TRBV20-1 to TRBJ2-1; 10 bases match TRBD1. The CDR3 is made up of 17 amino acids. V shed 3 bases, J shed 7 bases, and the junction held 15 bases outside the gene matches. From germline, CDR1 is DFQATT and CDR2 SNEGSKA (reference sequence). Written as DNA, the CDR3 is TGCAGTGCTAGGTTGGACAGGGGGACAAGTATAGTGAATGAGCAGTTCTTC. This gives the protein CSARLDRGTSIVNEQFF.

This clonotype was observed many times. This chain links TRBV2 with TRBJ2-1; D gene uncertain. Trimming took off 6 bases at V and 8 bases at J, with 11 bases between the two ends. The germline V gene encodes CDR1 SNHLY and CDR2 FYNNEI. The CDR3 is made up of 12 amino acids. The CDR3 region has the DNA TGTGCCAGCAGATCTCTCGGCGATGAGCAGTTCTTC. This gives the protein CASRSLGDEQFF.

The rearrangement links TRBV10-3 to TRBJ1-3; D is possibly TRBD1 (5 bases). Trimming took off 0 bases at V and 0 bases at J, with 9 bases between the two ends. The CDR3 has 16 residues. Germline V CDR1 and CDR2: ENHRY, SYGVKD. The CDR3 DNA follows: TGTGCCATCAGTGAGTCTTGGAGGGGCTCTGGAAACACCATATATTTT. This codes for CAISESWRGSGNTIYF.

This clonotype has a count of ten or more. The chain combines TRBV28 with TRBJ1-3; D perhaps matches TRBD1 (6 bases). V lost 8 bases to trimming and J lost 2 bases, with 25 bases between them. From germline, CDR1 is MDHEN and CDR2 SYDVKM. There are 18 residues in the CDR3. CDR3 loop: CASGSLWGAGTPGNTIYF. CDR3 DNA sequence: TGTGCCAGCGGGTCCCTGTGGGGGGCAGGTACTCCTGGAAACACCATATATTTT.

This clonotype was observed at least ten times. V gene TRBV11-2 combines with J gene TRBJ2-1, with 14 positions matching TRBD2. V was pared by 6 bases and J by 9 bases, with 10 bases of the junction left unmatched. Germline loops: CDR1 SGHAT, CDR2 FQNNGV. The CDR3 consists of 16 residues. CDR3 DNA sequence: TGTGCCAGCAGGCGACTAGCGGGGGGGCGATTCGGTGAGCAGTTCTTC. It specifies CASRRLAGGRFGEQFF.

The rearrangement links TRBV12-3 or TRBV12-4 to TRBJ1-6; D is perhaps TRBD1 (6 bases). This CDR3 has 15 amino acids. V was shortened by 3 bases and J by 7 bases, with 13 bases between the two germline ends. As DNA, the CDR3 is TGTGCCAGCAGTTTGAACAGGGTGGGGAATTCACCCCTCCACTTT. Translation gives CASSLNRVGNSPLHF.

This clonotype was seen only a few times. The genes are TRBV19 and TRBJ2-2; either TRBD1 or TRBD2 may fit D (5 bases each). The V and J ends lost 4 bases and 6 bases respectively, with 18 bases between them. The germline CDR1 and CDR2 sequences are LNHDA and SQIVND (reference sequence). The CDR3 spans 16 residues. CDR3 nucleotides: TGTGCCAGTAGTACCCGGGACCCCCTTAGGGCCGGGGAGCTGTTTTTT. This sequence encodes CASSTRDPLRAGELFF.

The chain couples TRBV6-2 or TRBV6-3 to TRBJ1-3, with a tentative D call TRBD1 (5 bases). This CDR3 region has 15 residues. In germline, CDR1 is MNHEY, CDR2 SVGEGT. Trimming took 6 bases from V and 5 from J, leaving 17 bases between them. The CDR3 loop reads CASRFSGMGRNTIYF. The CDR3 region has the DNA TGTGCCAGCAGGTTTTCAGGGATGGGGAGAAACACCATATATTTT.